The 7 T cell receptor beta chains reported below all come from one sample, sequenced in a study of T cell clonality in common variable immunodeficiency. The method was immunoSEQ multiplex PCR; TCRdb's version includes in-frame clones alone and lacks a portion of them. This sample includes about 39,000 clones with no singletons; its ten biggest clones take up approximately 2.8%. Sequencing was performed on peripheral blood mononuclear cells. The receptors derive from a person aged 18 to 70 in good health.

In this sample, this clone turned up many times. The CDR3 goes on 3 residues after the read ends, and that part is filled in from the germline J gene. The chain couples TRBV7-2 to TRBJ1-4; tentative D call: TRBD1 (6 bases). The CDR3 has 15 amino acids. Germline CDR1 SGHTA, CDR2 FQGNSA. V was pared by 0 bases and J by 7 bases, with 12 bases between. CDR3 DNA, as far as it was read: TGTGCCAGCAGCTTAGCTGGGGGCAGGGGTGAAAAA. Translation: CASSLAGGRGEK. The whole CDR3 region reads CASSLAGGRGEKLFF.

This clone was detected only a few times. From the germline J gene comes the end of the CDR3, since the read stops 3 residues before it. J is TRBJ2-7 and V is TRBV11-2; D is perhaps TRBD1 (5 bases). From germline, CDR1 is SGHAT and CDR2 FQNNGV. V was shortened by 5 bases and J by 6 bases, with 17 bases between the two germline ends. This CDR3 is 14 amino acids long. The chain's CDR3 is CASSANVGQGEQYF. CDR3 bases read: TGTGCCAGCAGCGCGAATGTGGGGCAGGGCGAG.

Regarding this clone: The read ends 3 residues early relative to the CDR3; the germline J gene fills the gap. The chain employs TRBV20-1 and TRBJ2-1; 10 positions match TRBD2. The CDR3 consists of 15 residues. J lost 7 bases, V lost 5 bases, and 11 bases had no gene match. Germline assignment: CDR1 DFQATT and CDR2 SNEGSKA (reference sequence). CDR3 loop: CSAGPTSGIVNEQFF. The CDR3 bases that were read are TGCAGTGCTGGGCCTACTAGCGGGATTGTGAATGAG.

Points on this clone: The read comes to an end 3 residues before the CDR3 does, leaving the germline J gene to fill in the end. V usage is TRBV2 and J usage is TRBJ1-1; 9 bases are shared with TRBD1. CDR3 length: 14 residues. Trimming took 3 bases from V and 3 from J; bases not matched to a gene: 2. Germline values: CDR1 SNHLY, CDR2 FYNNEI. The part of the CDR3 DNA that was read is TGTGCCAGCAGTGACGGACAGGGGTACACTGAA. The encoded protein is CASSDGQGYTE. The complete CDR3 reads CASSDGQGYTEAFF.

This clone was counted many times. The CDR3 end lies 3 residues beyond the end of the read and is filled in from the germline J gene. The rearrangement joins TRBV7-8 to TRBJ2-1, with D possibly matching TRBD2 (5 bases). Trimming took off 5 bases at V and 4 bases at J, with 9 bases between the two ends. The CDR3 is 13 residues long. Germline V gene data show CDR1 as SGHVS and CDR2 as FQNEAQ. The CDR3 DNA, read in part, is TGTGCCAGCAGCGCAGCGGTTTACAATGAG. It codes for CASSAAVYNE. The full CDR3 protein is CASSAAVYNEQFF. Using reference TRBV7-8 and TRBJ2-1 for the parts outside the CDR3, the full variable domain is GAGVSQSPRYKVAKRGQDVALRCDPISGHVSLFWYQQALGQGPEFLTYFQNEAQLDKSGLPSDRFFAERPEGSVSTLKIQRTQQEDSAVYLCASSAAVYNEQFFGPGTRLTVL.

This clone occurred many times. The read comes to an end 3 residues before the CDR3 does, leaving the germline J gene to fill in the end. This chain joins TRBV19 and TRBJ1-1, with D uncertain. V was trimmed by 6 bases and J by 0 bases, leaving 8 bases between them. Germline-derived CDR1 and CDR2 are LNHDA and SQIVND (reference sequence). There are 13 residues in the CDR3. CDR3 DNA, as far as it was read: TGTGCCAGTAGCGAGGCCATGAACACTGAA. This gives the protein CASSEAMNTE. The whole CDR3 region reads CASSEAMNTEAFF.

This clone was seen many times. The sequenced fragment ends 3 residues before the CDR3 boundary, so the rest is inferred from the germline J gene. The V call is TRBV4-2, the J call TRBJ2-3, with 7 bases aligning to TRBD2. The CDR3 length is 15 residues. The germline gives CDR1 LGHNA, CDR2 YNFKEQ. Trimming cost V 0 bases and J 5 bases; bases outside gene matches: 5. The CDR3 region is CASSQDGGGKDTQYF. Incomplete CDR3 DNA: TGTGCCAGCAGCCAAGACGGGGGAGGGAAAGATACG.